This section outlines one T cell receptor (beta chain) sequence together with its context. The antigen remains undetermined. Hyperthyroidism patients, all newly diagnosed, had under 2 months' duration and ages of 18 to 65. This CDR3 is built from 17 residues. V dropped 0 bases and J dropped 3; count of bases not matched to a gene: 5. CDR1 and CDR2 from the germline V gene are MNHEY and SVGAGI. This specimen comes from a study of Graves' ophthalmopathy and Graves' hyperthyroidism. Background on the study: Researchers obtained peripheral blood at initial diagnosis, before any treatment had begun.

TCR beta CDR3 amplification used RNA transcripts. First-round RT-PCR used HTBI primers; second-round multiplex PCR followed. TCRdb re-analysed the multiplex PCR reads in MiXCR, keeping a single row per CDR3 protein. In the table there are 620,000 or so distinct CDR3 sequences, around a fifth of which are singletons. General study points: Blood was where most expanded thyroid clonotypes above 0.001 frequency also turned up.

The V gene is TRBV6-5, the J gene TRBJ2-7, with 13 bases that match TRBD2. The receptor was isolated from a woman between 18 and 29 years old with stable Graves' hyperthyroidism. Some clones in this sample may be carry-over from other donors' samples. The sample consisted of peripheral blood. The CDR3 here is CASSYSRTSGSSYEQYF. In DNA, the CDR3 is TGTGCCAGCAGTTACTCCAGGACTAGCGGGAGTAGCTACGAGCAGTACTTC.